Following are 6 T cell receptor beta chains from one sample sequenced in a study of T-cell memory formation after mild COVID-19 (dated by TCRdb to the early 2020s). The library was obtained by 5' RACE. Sequencing used an Illumina NovaSeq 6000. TCRdb trimmed public reads at Q25 via fastp, called clones via MiXCR and kept in-frame beta chains. Rows merge per CDR3 protein into single entries with the most common DNA and genes. Across this sample there are over 350,000 distinct CDR3 sequences, with 20% to 25% seen only once. Roughly 8.7% of the sample belongs to the ten largest clones. The sequenced material came from PBMCs or a T cell subset sorted from them (not recorded which). These receptors were collected from an adult woman who had mild COVID-19 (a few samples of this study predate the infection). The sample titles of this study are shuffled in the database, so cell type and time point are left out; the donor was told from shared clones.

This clonotype occurred a few times. V and J are TRBV7-6 and TRBJ2-1, with 10 bases lining up with TRBD2. Per germline, CDR1 SGHVS and CDR2 FNYEAQ. CDR3 size: 18 residues. V trimming: 1 base; J trimming: 0 bases; junction bases outside the gene matches: 6. CDR3 residues: CASSLVRTSGSSYNEQFF. CDR3 bases: TGTGCCAGCAGCTTAGTAAGGACTAGCGGAAGCTCCTACAATGAGCAGTTCTTC.

This chain joins TRBV18 and TRBJ2-7; D tentatively reads TRBD1 or TRBD2 (5 bases each). CDR1 KGHSH and CDR2 LQKENI come from the germline V gene. The ends were cut back, 5 bases at V and 0 bases at J, with 14 bases in the middle. The CDR3 covers 15 residues. In DNA, the CDR3 is TGTGCCAGCTCAACAACCGGGACCGTCTCCTACGAGCAGTACTTC. This gives the protein CASSTTGTVSYEQYF.

There are a few counts of this clonotype. DNA for the CDR3: TGTGCCAGCAGCTCAGGGCGAACCGGGGAGCTGTTTTTT. This sequence encodes CASSSGRTGELFF. V gene TRBV11-3 combines with J gene TRBJ2-2; maybe TRBD1 (5 bases). CDR3 length: 13 amino acids. V dropped 4 bases and J dropped 5 bases, with 8 bases sitting between them. The germline gives CDR1 SGHNT, CDR2 YENEEA.

This clonotype appeared a few times. The chain has TRBV12-3 or TRBV12-4 and TRBJ1-2; weak D call: TRBD1 (6 bases). V dropped 1 base and J dropped 4 bases, with 13 bases sitting between them. CDR3 length equals 15 residues. CDR3 coding DNA: TGTGCCAGCAGTTTAGACCGGACAGCCTCCTATGGCTACACCTTC. It codes for CASSLDRTASYGYTF.

The V call is TRBV7-9, the J call TRBJ2-3, with 11 nucleotides matching TRBD1. This CDR3 is 14 amino acids long. Losses at the gene ends were 3 bases for V and 5 bases for J; bases not matched to a gene: 1. Germline assignment: CDR1 SEHNR and CDR2 FQNEAQ (reference sequence). The CDR3 DNA reads as TGTGCCAGCAGCTTCGGGACAGGGGGAGATACGCAGTATTTT. Translation: CASSFGTGGDTQYF.

This clonotype was counted only a few times. The V gene is TRBV19, the J gene TRBJ1-1; D unresolved. V lost 4 bases to trimming and J lost 7 bases, with 13 bases between them. This CDR3 spans 13 amino acids. CDR1 and CDR2 from the germline V gene are LNHDA and SQIVND (reference sequence). CDR3 protein: CASSRNRGNEAFF. The DNA for the CDR3 is TGTGCCAGTAGTAGAAATCGAGGGAATGAAGCTTTCTTT.